The table lists the clone carrying this T cell receptor beta chain with a few counts. The data derive from a study of sequential checkpoint blockade in melanoma. Between the trimmed V and J ends, which lost 6 bases and 8 bases, there was a span of 7 bases. This CDR3 has 11 residues. In germline, CDR1 is SEHNR, CDR2 FQNEAQ (reference sequence). Libraries were prepared by immunoSEQ multiplex PCR; TCRdb keeps only in-frame clonotypes and omits some of them. The repertoire includes about 4,600 clones, 50% to 65% of them detected once, and around a fifth sits in the top ten. Regarding treatment: randomized to nivolumab then ipilimumab (arm A) or the reverse (arm B). Live CD3+CD8+ CD19− CD56− cells were sorted from PBMCs.

This TCR was recovered from a human donor with melanoma. The chain links TRBV7-9 to TRBJ2-2; D remains unclear. The material sequenced was CD8+ T cells sorted from blood (inferred from file names), taken from a patient given nivolumab and ipilimumab in sequence. Here the CDR3 DNA reads TGTGCCAGCAGGGTCCAGGGGGAGCTGTTTTTT. It codes for CASRVQGELFF. Based on the CDR3 plus reference TRBV7-9 and TRBJ2-2, the full variable domain is DTGVSQNPRHKITKRGQNVTFRCDPISEHNRLYWYRQTLGQGPEFLTYFQNEAQLEKSRLLSDRFSAERPKGSFSTLEIQRTEQGDSAMYLCASRVQGELFFGEGSRLTVL.